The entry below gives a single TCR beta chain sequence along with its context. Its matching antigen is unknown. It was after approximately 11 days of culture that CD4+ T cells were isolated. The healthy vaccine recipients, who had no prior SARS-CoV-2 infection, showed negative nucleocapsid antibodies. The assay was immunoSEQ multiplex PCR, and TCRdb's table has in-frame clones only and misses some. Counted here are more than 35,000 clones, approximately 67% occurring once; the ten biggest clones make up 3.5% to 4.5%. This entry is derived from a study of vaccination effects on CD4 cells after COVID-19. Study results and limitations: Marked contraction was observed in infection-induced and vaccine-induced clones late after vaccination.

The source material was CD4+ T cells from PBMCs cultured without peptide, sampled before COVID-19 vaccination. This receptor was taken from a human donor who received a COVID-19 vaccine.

The CDR3 DNA reads as TGTGCCAGCAGCCCCGAGGGGGGGGGTAATGGGCCCCAGCATTTT. It specifies CASSPEGGGNGPQHF. The chain couples TRBV11-2 to TRBJ1-5, with D possibly matching TRBD1 (6 bases). Germline V gene data show CDR1 as SGHAT and CDR2 as FQNNGV. The V gene lost 5 bases and the J gene lost 9 bases, with 20 bases spanning the gap. This CDR3 contains 15 residues.